The TCR beta chain under discussion was sequenced for a study of T cell responses to AZD1222 COVID-19 vaccine. Points from the study as a whole: The peak T cell response came first, and repertoires were sampled only after it. Increased Spike-specific TCR breadth and depth were observed after two AZD1222 doses. Donors were largely white British and mainly female; clonal diversity was possibly underestimated.

Comments on this clone: What it recognizes is unknown.

TCRdb's copy holds only in-frame clones and misses some; the assay was immunoSEQ multiplex PCR. This table holds around 90,000 clones, under 95% found once. Germline V lookup: CDR1 MDHEN, CDR2 SYDVKM. Trimming cost V 7 bases and J 6 bases, with 18 bases left between them. The CDR3 runs to 15 residues. The TCR was taken from an adult in good health. The source was peripheral blood, collected on day 0 of MenACWY control vaccination. The chain couples TRBV28 to TRBJ2-2; possibly TRBD2 for D (5 bases). DNA of the CDR3: TGTGCCAGCACCGTCGAGGGCTTGAGGTCCGGGGAGCTGTTTTTT. Its protein is CASTVEGLRSGELFF.